The 12 T cell receptor beta chains reported below all come from one sample, sequenced in a study of blood T cell repertoires in COVID-19. The data were produced by immunoSEQ multiplex PCR, yet TCRdb's version contains in-frame clones alone and is incomplete. This sample has a few hundred thousand clones; 70% to 90% occur once, and the top ten carry roughly 7.2%. Sequencing was carried out using peripheral blood. The receptors were sampled from a woman aged 60 to 75 with COVID-19, enrolled during active disease.

This sequence joins TRBV6-2 or TRBV6-3 and TRBJ2-7; maybe TRBD2 (6 bases). Germline V gives CDR1 MNHEY, CDR2 SVGEGT. This CDR3 comprises 14 residues. Trimming took 6 bases from V and 0 from J, leaving 12 bases between them. As DNA, the CDR3 is TGTGCCAGCAGCCTCGGGGGTAGCTCCTACGAGCAGTACTTC. It encodes CASSLGGSSYEQYF.

The chain recombines TRBV12-5 with TRBJ1-1; possible D gene TRBD1, 5 bases. The germline V gene has CDR1 LGHNT and CDR2 FRNRAP. The CDR3 contains 14 residues. Trimming pared 7 bases from V and 3 bases from J, leaving 15 bases between. CDR3 sequence reads: CASAGGRGYTEAFF. The CDR3 bases are TGTGCTAGTGCGGGGGGACGGGGATACACTGAAGCTTTCTTT.

The V and J genes are TRBV11-3 and TRBJ2-3; TRBD2 matches 7 bases. V was clipped by 5 bases and J by 0 bases; unmatched bases: 5. CDR3 size: 15 residues. CDR1 is SGHNT and CDR2 is YENEEA in the germline V gene. The CDR3 protein is CASSRGDSSTDTQYF. CDR3 DNA sequence: TGTGCCAGCAGCCGGGGGGATTCTAGCACAGATACGCAGTATTTT. The complete variable domain, with remaining parts taken from reference TRBV11-3 and TRBJ2-3, reads EAGVVQSPRYKIIEKKQPVAFWCNPISGHNTLYWYLQNLGQGPELLIRYENEEAVDDSQLPKDRFSAERLKGVDSTLKIQPAELGDSAVYLCASSRGDSSTDTQYFGPGTRLTVL.

The chain joins TRBV11-2 to TRBJ2-3, with 8 bases aligning to TRBD1. CDR1 SGHAT and CDR2 FQNNGV come from the germline V gene. The CDR3 contains 16 residues. V shed 3 bases, J shed 1 base, and the junction held 6 bases outside the gene matches. Here the CDR3 reads CASSFGQGKGTDTQYF. As DNA, the CDR3 is TGTGCCAGCAGCTTCGGACAGGGAAAGGGCACAGATACGCAGTATTTT.

V is TRBV13 and J is TRBJ1-2; 8 positions match TRBD1. Looked up from germline, CDR1 is PRHDT and CDR2 is FYEKMQ (reference sequence). The trim removed 6 bases at V and 6 bases at J, leaving 6 bases unmatched. The length of the CDR3 is 13 residues. DNA for the CDR3: TGTGCCAGCAGTTCTACAGGGGGTGATGGCTACACCTTC. Translating gives CASSSTGGDGYTF.

V and J are TRBV12-3 or TRBV12-4 and TRBJ2-5; D uncertain. Trimming removed 5 bases from V and 4 bases from J, with 8 bases in between. CDR3 size: 12 residues. For the CDR3, the DNA is TGTGCCAGCAGTCGTAGAGGAGAGACCCAGTACTTC. Translation: CASSRRGETQYF.

In nucleotides, the CDR3 is TGTGCCAGCAGCTCTGAAGCGGGCTCCACCGGGGAGCTGTTTTTT. Protein sequence: CASSSEAGSTGELFF. The genes are TRBV13 and TRBJ2-2, with D perhaps TRBD2 (6 bases). The CDR3 is 15 residues long. Trimming left V 4 bases short and J 4 bases short, with 13 bases between. Per germline, CDR1 PRHDT and CDR2 FYEKMQ (reference sequence).

The chain has TRBV23-1 and TRBJ1-5, with D possibly TRBD1 on 5 matching bases. TRBV23-1 is treated as an ORF (open reading frame) with a function not yet certain. There are 16 residues in the CDR3. Trimming removed 8 bases at V and 7 bases at J, with 24 bases between. Here the CDR3 reads CASPHGTRRGDQPQHF. The DNA for the CDR3 is TGCGCCAGCCCCCACGGGACCCGGCGCGGGGACCAGCCCCAGCATTTT.

This sequence joins TRBV6-2 or TRBV6-3 and TRBJ2-3, with D perhaps matching TRBD2 (5 bases). With 1 base removed from V and 10 bases from J, the gap between germline ends came to 12 bases. The V gene's germline CDR1 is MNHEY and CDR2 SVGEGT. The CDR3 contains 13 residues. The CDR3 region has the DNA TGTGCCAGCAGTTACTTTTCGGCGGGCTCGCAGTATTTT. Protein: CASSYFSAGSQYF.

CDR3: CASSYFYGTQYEQYF. The CDR3 DNA sequence: TGTGCCAGCAGTTACTTCTACGGGACTCAATACGAGCAGTACTTC. The rearrangement joins TRBV6-5 to TRBJ2-7, with D perhaps matching TRBD2 (6 bases). V dropped 1 base and J dropped 4 bases, with 14 bases sitting between them. This CDR3 has 15 amino acids. Germline V gene sequence: CDR1 MNHEY, CDR2 SVGAGI.

The chain links TRBV19 to TRBJ2-1; 11 nucleotides agree with TRBD2. Germline CDR1 LNHDA, CDR2 SQIVND (reference sequence). This CDR3 spans 15 amino acids. With V trimmed by 5 bases and J by 7 bases, 7 bases remained unmatched. The CDR3, as DNA: TGTGCCAGTAGTGCGACTAGCGGGGCCCCGAATGAGCAGTTCTTC. Its protein is CASSATSGAPNEQFF.

The V gene is TRBV6-9, the J gene TRBJ1-1; no definite D call. Trimming took 1 base from V and 0 from J, leaving 15 bases between them. CDR3 length equals 17 residues. Germline V gene sequence: CDR1 MNHGY, CDR2 SVAAGI. The CDR3 DNA is TGTGCCAGCAGTTATTTCCCCCCCAAAGACTTGAACACTGAAGCTTTCTTT. This sequence encodes CASSYFPPKDLNTEAFF.